This TCR beta chain was sequenced in a study of cytomegalovirus exposure and HLA in healthy donors. V lost 1 base and J 2 bases, leaving 12 bases between the germline ends. The CDR3 has 15 amino acids. From germline, CDR1 is GTSNPN and CDR2 SVGIG (reference sequence). PCR amplification relied on 60 Vbeta primers (plus 13 Jbeta primers). Data came from immunoSEQ multiplex PCR; TCRdb stores just in-frame clones and leaves some out. The repertoire has 190,000 or so clones, 75% to 85% of them found once; the top ten carry around 0.69%. Sequences were obtained from PBMCs. The chain couples TRBV30 to TRBJ1-5; unclear D gene. The receptor's source is a boy aged 5-17 years in good health and CMV-seronegative. The DNA for the CDR3 is TGTGCCTGGAGTGGTTTAGGTAGCGGCAATCAGCCCCAGCATTTT. Amino acids: CAWSGLGSGNQPQHF.